This entry lists 10 T cell receptor beta chains sequenced from one sample in a study of CD8+ T cells in alopecia areata. Sequencing used cDNA as its template, made by extracting RNA and reverse transcribing it. This table comes from immunoSEQ multiplex PCR, and its TCRdb copy is limited to in-frame clones, with some not included. Seen here are over 150,000 clones, about 61% observed once, and the top ten hold nearly 5%. The sample comprised CD8+ T cells sorted from blood. Source of these receptors: a human donor in good health.

In its sample, this clone was seen a few times. V is TRBV19 and J is TRBJ2-2; possibly TRBD2 for D (5 bases). CDR3 length: 14 amino acids. The germline V gene has CDR1 LNHDA and CDR2 SQIVND (reference sequence). The V end was cut by 6 bases, the J end by 5 bases, with 13 bases between. CDR3 bases: TGTGCCAGTAGCCCTTTCTCGGGGACCGGGGAGCTGTTTTTT. Translating it yields CASSPFSGTGELFF.

This clone appeared a few times. The chain is built from TRBV4-1 and TRBJ1-6; D not resolved. The ends were cut back, 5 bases at V and 14 bases at J, with 13 bases in the middle. Per the germline V gene, CDR1 is MGHRA and CDR2 is YSYEKL. This CDR3 region has 12 residues. The CDR3 protein is CASSETIWALHF. The CDR3, as DNA: TGCGCCAGCAGCGAAACTATCTGGGCCCTCCACTTT.

A few counts support this clone. The chain carries TRBV10-1 and TRBJ2-3, with D uncertain. V lost 7 bases, J lost 0 bases, and 5 bases lay in between. This CDR3 is 12 amino acids long. Germline lookup yields CDR1 WNHNN and CDR2 SYGVQD (reference sequence). CDR3 nucleotide sequence: TGCGCCAGCATGGATAGCACAGATACGCAGTATTTT. Amino acid sequence: CASMDSTDTQYF.

This clone was counted a few times. The chain recombines TRBV6-1 with TRBJ2-7; D is unclear. CDR1 MNHNS and CDR2 SASEGT come from the germline V gene. CDR3 length: 12 amino acids. The V and J ends lost 3 bases and 9 bases respectively, with 12 bases between them. CDR3 DNA: TGTGCCAGCAGTGACCTATACGGTGTGCAGTACTTC. Translating gives CASSDLYGVQYF.

About this clone itself: This CDR3 is also generated by other DNA sequences in the sample. The chain combines TRBV5-6 with TRBJ1-2; possibly TRBD1 for D (5 bases). Trimming removed 0 bases at V and 7 bases at J, with 7 bases between. This CDR3 has 12 residues. Germline V CDR1 and CDR2: SGHDT, YYEEEE. CDR3 nucleotide sequence: TGTGCCAGCAGCTTGGCCGGGGGTGGCTACACCTTC. This gives the protein CASSLAGGGYTF.

The V call is TRBV15, the J call TRBJ1-3, with a possible D match to TRBD1 (5 bases). The CDR3 is 17 residues long. The germline V gene has CDR1 LNHNV and CDR2 YYDKDF (reference sequence). The V end was cut by 3 bases, the J end by 3 bases, with 18 bases between. The DNA of the CDR3 is TGTGCCACCAGCAGGATTGGGGGACCGTCCTTTGGAAACACCATATATTTT. Translated: CATSRIGGPSFGNTIYF.

This rearrangement joins TRBV29-1 to TRBJ1-2; D remains ambiguous. The CDR3 loop spans 15 amino acids. Deletions cut 4 bases from V and 5 bases from J, with 20 bases between. Germline CDR1 SQVTM, CDR2 ANQGSEA. The CDR3 loop is CSVVSRQQTSYGYTF. The CDR3 nucleotides read TGCAGCGTTGTATCTCGACAACAGACGTCTTATGGCTACACCTTC.

This clone was seen only a few times. The genes are TRBV30 and TRBJ1-1; D possibly corresponds to TRBD1 (5 bases). The V and J ends lost 8 bases and 3 bases respectively, with 16 bases between them. This CDR3 has 13 residues. CDR1 and CDR2 (germline): GTSNPN, SVGIG (reference sequence). As DNA, the CDR3 is TGTGCCCAATCGGGCAGGGCGGACACTGAAGCTTTCTTT. This encodes CAQSGRADTEAFF.

The gene calls are TRBV11-2 and TRBJ2-1; D not certain. This CDR3 comprises 11 residues. The V end lost 8 bases, the J end lost 7 bases, and 9 bases lay between the germline ends. From germline, CDR1 is SGHAT and CDR2 FQNNGV. CDR3 coding DNA: TGTGCCAGCGAATCTGGGAATGAGCAGTTCTTC. Translating it yields CASESGNEQFF.

This clone was detected a few times. The V and J genes are TRBV2 and TRBJ2-7; possible D gene TRBD1, 6 bases. Germline V lookup: CDR1 SNHLY, CDR2 FYNNEI. The CDR3 totals 14 residues. With 4 bases removed from V and 0 bases from J, the gap between germline ends came to 10 bases. The CDR3, as DNA: TGTGCCAGCAGTGTAGGACAGATCTCCTACGAGCAGTACTTC. Translating it yields CASSVGQISYEQYF.